A single sample gave rise to the 19 T cell receptor beta chains below, sequenced in a study of T cell responses to AZD1222 COVID-19 vaccine. TCRdb's copy holds only in-frame clones and misses some; the assay was immunoSEQ multiplex PCR. Of approximately 70,000 clones in the sample, about nine tenths were seen once. Sequencing used peripheral blood, obtained on day 0 of AZD1222 vaccination. These receptors came from an adult in good health.

This chain connects TRBV7-8 to TRBJ1-4; D gene ambiguous. The V end was cut by 1 base, the J end by 4 bases, with 10 bases between. Germline assignment: CDR1 SGHVS and CDR2 FQNEAQ. The CDR3 spans 15 residues. CDR3 sequence: CASSLEAGFNEKLFF. In DNA, the CDR3 is TGTGCCAGCAGCTTAGAGGCAGGCTTTAATGAAAAACTGTTTTTT.

Concerning this clone itself: The limits of the CDR3 on the DNA are not certain, so only TCRdb's listed CDR3 is given. V usage is TRBV21-1 and J usage is TRBJ2-2. TRBV21-1 constitutes a pseudogene. The CDR3 has 18 amino acids, counting both end residues. This chain's CDR3 is CASSKVGDVGGGTGELFF.

This clone has only a few counts. The chain carries TRBV11-3 and TRBJ1-1; D unclear. This CDR3 region has 13 residues. Germline V gives CDR1 SGHNT, CDR2 YENEEA. Trimming took 2 bases from V and 1 from J, leaving 5 bases between them. DNA of the CDR3: TGTGCCAGCAGCTTATCAGGGAACACTGAAGCTTTCTTT. The encoded protein is CASSLSGNTEAFF.

This chain links TRBV6-5 with TRBJ1-2; 8 bases agree with TRBD1. The CDR3 contains 15 residues. Germline trimming cut 6 bases from V and 8 bases from J; bases unmatched to any gene: 14. Per the germline V gene, CDR1 is MNHEY and CDR2 is SVGAGI. The CDR3 protein is CASRGPGGAGGGYTF. The DNA for the CDR3 is TGTGCCAGCAGGGGGCCAGGGGGCGCTGGGGGCGGCTACACCTTC.

This sequence joins TRBV12-3 or TRBV12-4 and TRBJ2-1, with D possibly being TRBD1 (5 bases). The CDR3 consists of 13 residues. With 2 bases removed from V and 8 bases from J, the gap between germline ends came to 10 bases. The CDR3 DNA sequence: TGTGCCAGCAGTTTAAGGGGCATCGATGAGCAGTTCTTC. It encodes CASSLRGIDEQFF.

This rearrangement joins TRBV29-1 to TRBJ1-2; D remains unclear. Germline V gene lookup returns CDR1 SQVTM and CDR2 ANQGSEA. Trimming removed 1 base from V and 4 bases from J, with 10 bases in between. This CDR3 is built from 13 residues. CDR3 DNA: TGCAGCGTTGAAGGAGGTGAGGGCTATGGCTACACCTTC. Translation gives CSVEGGEGYGYTF.

V gene TRBV2 combines with J gene TRBJ2-5, with D possibly TRBD2 on 5 matching bases. Germline-derived CDR1 and CDR2 are SNHLY and FYNNEI. Trimming shortened V by 8 bases and J by 4 bases, and 11 bases separated the two germline ends. The CDR3 sequence is 12 residues long. The CDR3 region has the DNA TGTGCCAGCGGGGAGATGGTAGAGACCCAGTACTTC. Protein product: CASGEMVETQYF.

This chain joins TRBV12-5 and TRBJ2-1; D is ambiguous. This CDR3 comprises 11 residues. CDR1 is LGHNT and CDR2 is FRNRAP in the germline V gene. V dropped 1 base and J dropped 9 bases, with 4 bases sitting between them. CDR3 in amino acids: CASGLEVEQFF. DNA of the CDR3: TGTGCTAGTGGTTTGGAGGTTGAGCAGTTCTTC. The full variable domain, its missing parts supplied by reference TRBV12-5 and TRBJ2-1, is DARVTQTPRHKVTEMGQEVTMRCQPILGHNTVFWYRQTMMQGLELLAYFRNRAPLDDSGMPKDRFSAEMPDATLATLKIQPSEPRDSAVYFCASGLEVEQFFGPGTRLTVL.

The chain links TRBV25-1 to TRBJ2-1, with TRBD2 identical over 9 bases. The germline CDR1 and CDR2 sequences are MGHDK and SYGVNS. V lost 3 bases to trimming and J lost 3 bases; unmatched junction nucleotides: 3. The CDR3 runs 15 residues. CDR3: CASSDPSGVYNEQFF. In DNA, the CDR3 is TGTGCCAGCAGTGACCCTAGCGGGGTCTACAATGAGCAGTTCTTC.

CDR3 residues: CASSQAVGYQETQYF. The CDR3 region has the DNA TGTGCCAGCAGCCAAGCAGTCGGCTACCAAGAGACCCAGTACTTC. The J gene is TRBJ2-5, the V gene TRBV3-1 (or the pseudogene TRBV3-2); the D is unclear. The V end was cut by 1 base, the J end by 0 bases, with 9 bases between. This CDR3 has 15 amino acids. In germline, CDR1 is LGHDT, CDR2 YNNKEL (reference sequence).

This clone was recorded once. The rearrangement links TRBV7-9 to TRBJ1-1; no reliable D call. The CDR3 is 14 amino acids. V gave up 2 bases and J gave up 4 bases, with 11 bases separating them. In germline, CDR1 is SEHNR, CDR2 FQNEAQ (reference sequence). CDR3 residues: CASSLNSMGTEAFF. The CDR3, as DNA: TGTGCCAGCAGCTTAAACTCGATGGGCACTGAAGCTTTCTTT.

The chain recombines TRBV7-8 with TRBJ2-1; D gene ambiguous. The CDR3 consists of 13 residues. The V gene's germline CDR1 is SGHVS and CDR2 FQNEAQ. Trimming shortened V by 8 bases and J by 0 bases, and 8 bases separated the two germline ends. In nucleotides, the CDR3 is TGTGCCAGCCTCCAAGGCTCCTACAATGAGCAGTTCTTC. This sequence encodes CASLQGSYNEQFF.

The chain links TRBV6-6 to TRBJ2-7; the D gene is possibly TRBD2 (5 bases). Germline V gene lookup returns CDR1 MNHNY and CDR2 SVGAGI (reference sequence). The length of the CDR3 is 13 residues. Trimming took off 5 bases at V and 0 bases at J, with 8 bases between the two ends. The CDR3 reads CASSTGNSYEQYF. The CDR3 DNA follows: TGTGCCAGCAGTACGGGAAACTCCTACGAGCAGTACTTC.

The chain employs TRBV2 and TRBJ2-7, with 14 bases lining up with TRBD2. From germline, CDR1 is SNHLY and CDR2 FYNNEI. The CDR3 runs 19 residues. J gave up 3 bases and V 2 bases, and 12 bases lay outside the gene matches. DNA of the CDR3: TGTGCCAGCAGTGAACCTTCGGGACTAGCGGGAGACCATTTCTACGAGCAGTACTTC. Protein product: CASSEPSGLAGDHFYEQYF.

The chain combines TRBV25-1 with TRBJ2-1, with TRBD1 matching 8 bases. The J segment lost 6 bases and the V segment lost 3 bases, leaving 4 bases of the junction unmatched. This CDR3 contains 14 residues. Germline assignment: CDR1 MGHDK and CDR2 SYGVNS. Here the CDR3 DNA reads TGTGCCAGCAGTGACAGGGGGCTTGGCAATGAGCAGTTCTTC. Translating gives CASSDRGLGNEQFF. Filled out from reference TRBV25-1 and TRBJ2-1, the complete variable domain reads EADIYQTPRYLVIGTGKKITLECSQTMGHDKMYWYQQDPGMELHLIHYSYGVNSTEKGDLSSESTVSRIRTEHFPLTLESARPSHTSQYLCASSDRGLGNEQFFGPGTRLTVL.

The V and J genes are TRBV19 and TRBJ2-1; D ambiguous. Germline-derived CDR1 and CDR2 are LNHDA and SQIVND (reference sequence). CDR3 length: 14 residues. The V end was cut by 3 bases, the J end by 2 bases, with 8 bases between. The CDR3 sequence is CASSIADTYNEQFF. In DNA, the CDR3 is TGTGCCAGTAGTATCGCTGATACCTACAATGAGCAGTTCTTC.

The chain couples TRBV5-4 to TRBJ2-1; either TRBD1 or TRBD2 may fit D (6 bases each). This CDR3 region has 15 residues. Trimming removed 3 bases at V and 5 bases at J, with 15 bases between. CDR1 and CDR2 from the germline V gene are SGHNT and YYREEE (reference sequence). In nucleotides, the CDR3 is TGTGCCAGCAGCTGGGGGCTAGCGAACGACAATGAGCAGTTCTTC. This sequence encodes CASSWGLANDNEQFF.

This chain connects TRBV29-1 to TRBJ1-2; D unclear. The V gene lost 4 bases and the J gene lost 8 bases, with 11 bases spanning the gap. Germline CDR1 reads SQVTM; CDR2 reads ANQGSEA. The CDR3 is 11 residues long. The CDR3 sequence is CSVGQVHGYTF. The CDR3 DNA sequence: TGCAGCGTTGGGCAGGTCCACGGCTACACCTTC. Full variable domain (remainder filled in from reference TRBV29-1 and TRBJ1-2): SAVISQKPSRDICQRGTSLTIQCQVDSQVTMMFWYRQQPGQSLTLIATANQGSEATYESGFVIDKFPISRPNLTFSTLTVSNMSPEDSSIYLCSVGQVHGYTFGSGTRLTVV.

In its sample, this clone was seen once. The chain joins TRBV7-3 to TRBJ1-1; D not certain. The CDR3 has 14 amino acids. Per germline, CDR1 SGHTA and CDR2 FQGTGA. V lost 5 bases to trimming and J lost 4 bases, with 14 bases between them. The CDR3 loop reads CASSETGRSTEAFF. The CDR3 DNA follows: TGTGCCAGCAGCGAAACCGGCCGGAGCACTGAAGCTTTCTTT.